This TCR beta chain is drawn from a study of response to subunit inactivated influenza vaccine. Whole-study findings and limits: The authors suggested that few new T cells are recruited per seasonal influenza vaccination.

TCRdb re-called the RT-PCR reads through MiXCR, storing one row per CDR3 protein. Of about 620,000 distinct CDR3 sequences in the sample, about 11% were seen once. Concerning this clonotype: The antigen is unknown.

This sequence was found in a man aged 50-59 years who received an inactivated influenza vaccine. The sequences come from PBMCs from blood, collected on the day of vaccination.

CDR3 sequence: CASSLVMGLTYQETQYF. The CDR3 DNA reads TGTGCCAGCAGCTTAGTTATGGGGCTCACCTACCAAGAGACCCAGTACTTC. The gene calls are TRBV7-2 and TRBJ2-5; D possibly corresponds to TRBD1 (5 bases). Germline V lookup: CDR1 SGHTA, CDR2 FQGNSA. V was cut by 1 base and J by 0 bases, with 15 bases left in between. The CDR3 length is 17 residues.